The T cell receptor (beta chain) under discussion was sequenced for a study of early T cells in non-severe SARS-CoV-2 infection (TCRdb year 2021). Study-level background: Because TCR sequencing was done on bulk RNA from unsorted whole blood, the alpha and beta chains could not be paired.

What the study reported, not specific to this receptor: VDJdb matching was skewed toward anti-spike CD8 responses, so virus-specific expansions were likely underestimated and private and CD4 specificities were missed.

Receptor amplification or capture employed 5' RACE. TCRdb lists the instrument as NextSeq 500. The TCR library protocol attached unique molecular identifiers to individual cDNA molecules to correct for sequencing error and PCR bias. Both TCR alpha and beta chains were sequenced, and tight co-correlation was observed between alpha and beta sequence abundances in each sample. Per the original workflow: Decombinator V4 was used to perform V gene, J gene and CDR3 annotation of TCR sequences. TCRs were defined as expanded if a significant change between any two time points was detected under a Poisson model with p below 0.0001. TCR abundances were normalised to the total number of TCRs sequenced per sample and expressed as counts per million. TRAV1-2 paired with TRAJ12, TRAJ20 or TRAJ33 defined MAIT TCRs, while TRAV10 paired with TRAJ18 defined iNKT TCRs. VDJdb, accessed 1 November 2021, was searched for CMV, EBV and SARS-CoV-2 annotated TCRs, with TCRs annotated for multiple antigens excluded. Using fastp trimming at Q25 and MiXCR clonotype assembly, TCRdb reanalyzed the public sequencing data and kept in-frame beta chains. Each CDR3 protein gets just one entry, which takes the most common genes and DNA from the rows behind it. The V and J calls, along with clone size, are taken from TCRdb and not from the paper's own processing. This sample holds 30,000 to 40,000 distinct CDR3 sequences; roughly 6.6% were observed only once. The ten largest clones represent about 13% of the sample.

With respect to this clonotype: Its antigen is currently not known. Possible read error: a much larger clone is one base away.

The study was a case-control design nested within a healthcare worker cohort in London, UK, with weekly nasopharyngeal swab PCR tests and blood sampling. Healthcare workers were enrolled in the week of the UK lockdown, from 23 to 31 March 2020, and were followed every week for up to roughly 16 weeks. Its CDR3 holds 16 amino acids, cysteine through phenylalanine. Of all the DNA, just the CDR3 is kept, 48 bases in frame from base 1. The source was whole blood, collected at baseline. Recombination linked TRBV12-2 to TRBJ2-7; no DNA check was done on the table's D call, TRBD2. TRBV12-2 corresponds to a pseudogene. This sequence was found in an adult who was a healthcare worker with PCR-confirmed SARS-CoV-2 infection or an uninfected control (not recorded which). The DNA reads TGTGCAAGTCACTTAGTCTTGTGGCTAGCGATCCACGAGCAGTACTTC. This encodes CASHLVLWLAIHEQYF.